This TCR beta chain is drawn from a study of radiation and T cells in renal cell carcinoma. The V end was cut by 0 bases, the J end by 2 bases, with 10 bases between. This CDR3 is 15 amino acids long. In germline, CDR1 is SNHLY, CDR2 FYNNEI. Time point here: blood 2 weeks post-SBRT. Treatment defined: 15 Gy SBRT to primary tumor, nephrectomy 4 weeks later. Data came from immunoSEQ multiplex PCR; TCRdb stores just in-frame clones and leaves some out. The repertoire has about 47,000 clones, around three quarters of them found once; the top ten carry about 30%. The genes are TRBV2 and TRBJ2-5; a possible D gene is TRBD2 (6 bases). Sample: blood, taken from a patient whose treatment included radiotherapy and nephrectomy. The receptor's source is a woman between 70 and 85 years old with renal cell carcinoma. CDR3 nucleotides: TGTGCCAGCAGTGAAGCGGGGGACTTACAAGAGACCCAGTACTTC. Protein: CASSEAGDLQETQYF.